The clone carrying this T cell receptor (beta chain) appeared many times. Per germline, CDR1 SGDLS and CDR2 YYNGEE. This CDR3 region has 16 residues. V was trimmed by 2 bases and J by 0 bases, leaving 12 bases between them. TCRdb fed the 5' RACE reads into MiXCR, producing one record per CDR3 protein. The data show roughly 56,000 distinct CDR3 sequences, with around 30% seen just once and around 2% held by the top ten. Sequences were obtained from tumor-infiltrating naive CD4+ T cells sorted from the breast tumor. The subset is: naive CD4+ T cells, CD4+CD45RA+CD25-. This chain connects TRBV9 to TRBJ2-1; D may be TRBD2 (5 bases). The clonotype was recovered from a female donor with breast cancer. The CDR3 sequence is CASSVGLSSSYNEQFF. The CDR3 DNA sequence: TGTGCCAGCAGCGTTGGACTTTCGAGCTCCTACAATGAGCAGTTCTTC.